This note documents a single T cell receptor (beta chain) sequence. Its antigen is as yet unknown. These data come from a study of shared clonotypes between healthy human individuals. Findings of the study overall: Genetic and exposure-history diversity was limited by the small donor number.

Trimming shortened V by 3 bases and J by 9 bases, and 16 bases separated the two germline ends. In germline, CDR1 is SGHRS, CDR2 YFSETQ. The CDR3 is made up of 14 amino acids. At deep level, the assay was performed. Once extracted for a subset, genomic DNA was divided evenly among several immunoSEQ plates. The table came from immunoSEQ multiplex PCR; TCRdb's copy has only in-frame clones and leaves some out. Of 2 million to 2.5 million clones listed, approximately 93% are singletons. The sample was naive CD4+ T cells from PBMCs. Sample subset: CD45RA+ positively selected. This sequence originates from a man in his late teens or twenties in good health. Some clones in this sample may be carry-over from other donors' samples. The chain couples TRBV5-1 to TRBJ2-1; D is unclear. As DNA, the CDR3 is TGCGCCAGCAGCTCGGGTGCCTTAGCCCGTGAGCAGTTCTTC. Encoded protein: CASSSGALAREQFF. The complete variable domain, with remaining parts taken from reference TRBV5-1 and TRBJ2-1, reads KAGVTQTPRYLIKTRGQQVTLSCSPISGHRSVSWYQQTPGQGLQFLFEYFSETQRNKGNFPGRFSGRQFSNSRSEMNVSTLELGDSALYLCASSSGALAREQFFGPGTRLTVL.